This T cell receptor (beta chain) derives from a study of blood T cell repertoires in COVID-19. This CDR3 has 16 amino acids. Trimming took off 3 bases at V and 0 bases at J, with 9 bases between the two ends. CDR1 and CDR2 from the germline V gene are LNHDA and SQIVND (reference sequence). This clone was picked up a small number of times. Sequencing used immunoSEQ multiplex PCR; TCRdb keeps in-frame clones, though not all of them. The data contain approximately 97,000 clones, 70% to 90% of them seen just once; the ten biggest clones take up about 20%. This sequence was found in a human donor in a cohort sampled during active COVID-19. The chain recombines TRBV19 with TRBJ2-6; tentative D call: TRBD1 (5 bases). The sample consisted of peripheral blood. The CDR3 DNA reads as TGTGCCAGTAGTATGGGGCGCCTCTCTGGGGCCAACGTCCTGACTTTC. Residues: CASSMGRLSGANVLTF.